A single sample is the source of the 14 T cell receptor beta chains below, sequenced in a study of blood T cell repertoires in COVID-19. TCRdb keeps only in-frame clones here, not all; method: immunoSEQ multiplex PCR. The table lists over 150,000 clones, approximately 82% of them singletons. Material for sequencing was peripheral blood. Source of these receptors: a human donor in a cohort sampled during active COVID-19.

Comment on this clone: Additional DNA sequences in this sample encode the identical CDR3. The genes are TRBV5-1 and TRBJ2-7; D is uncertain. Germline V gene lookup returns CDR1 SGHRS and CDR2 YFSETQ. Between the trimmed V and J ends, which lost 5 bases and 2 bases, there was a span of 8 bases. The CDR3 has 12 residues. The CDR3 DNA sequence: TGCGCCAGCAGTCCCGGAGCCTACGAGCAGTACTTC. Its translation: CASSPGAYEQYF.

This clone came up once. This rearrangement joins TRBV21-1 to TRBJ2-7; TRBD1 reflects the table's D call only, with no check against the DNA. TRBV21-1 is annotated as a pseudogene. This CDR3 region has 15 residues. The CDR3 DNA reads TGTGCCAGCATGGTTCACAGACACAAAAACTACGAGCAGTACTTC. Residues: CASMVHRHKNYEQYF.

DNA for the CDR3: TGTGCCAGCAGCTTGTTTAGCACCGGGGAGCTGTTTTTT. This encodes CASSLFSTGELFF. This chain uses TRBV5-6 with TRBJ2-2, with unresolved D. The V end was cut by 1 base, the J end by 4 bases, with 5 bases between. The CDR3 contains 13 residues. CDR1 is SGHDT, CDR2 YYEEEE, per germline.

The chain recombines TRBV4-1 with TRBJ2-7; TRBD1 agrees at 9 bases. The CDR3 sequence is 15 residues long. V was pared by 4 bases and J by 4 bases, with 8 bases of the junction left unmatched. In germline, CDR1 is MGHRA, CDR2 YSYEKL. CDR3 protein: CASSLTGQGPYEQYF. CDR3 nucleotide sequence: TGCGCCAGCAGCCTAACGGGACAGGGTCCGTACGAGCAGTACTTC.

This clone occurred a few times. This CDR3 is CASSFGGSGNTIYF. The CDR3 bases are TGTGCCAGCAGCTTTGGGGGGAGTGGAAACACCATATATTTT. This rearrangement joins TRBV7-9 to TRBJ1-3; tentatively, D is TRBD1 (5 bases). The CDR3 length is 14 residues. From germline, CDR1 is SEHNR and CDR2 FQNEAQ (reference sequence). The V end was cut by 3 bases, the J end by 3 bases, with 9 bases between.

The rearrangement links TRBV9 to TRBJ2-3, with D possibly matching TRBD2 (6 bases). V was trimmed by 1 base and J by 4 bases, leaving 13 bases between them. The CDR3 loop spans 15 amino acids. Germline lookup yields CDR1 SGDLS and CDR2 YYNGEE. The chain's CDR3 is CASSVRGGGADTQYF. DNA for the CDR3: TGTGCCAGCAGCGTAAGGGGAGGAGGGGCAGATACGCAGTATTTT. Together with reference TRBV9 and TRBJ2-3, the CDR3 gives the full variable domain: DSGVTQTPKHLITATGQRVTLRCSPRSGDLSVYWYQQSLDQGLQFLIQYYNGEERAKGNILERFSAQQFPDLHSELNLSSLELGDSALYFCASSVRGGGADTQYFGPGTRLTVL.

The chain couples TRBV5-6 to TRBJ2-3, with 10 bases lining up with TRBD2. The germline CDR1 and CDR2 sequences are SGHDT and YYEEEE. The CDR3 length is 17 residues. V trimming: 0 bases; J trimming: 3 bases; junction bases outside the gene matches: 7. CDR3 protein: CASSLEREGLRTDTQYF. In DNA, the CDR3 is TGTGCCAGCAGCTTGGAGCGGGAGGGCCTTAGGACAGATACGCAGTATTTT.

This clone appeared a few times. This chain joins TRBV3-1 (or the pseudogene TRBV3-2) and TRBJ1-3; D not certain. Germline loops: CDR1 LGHDT, CDR2 YNNKEL (reference sequence). There are 16 residues in the CDR3. V dropped 1 base and J dropped 0 bases, with 10 bases sitting between them. The CDR3 sequence is CASSQVDLHSGNTIYF. The DNA for the CDR3 is TGTGCCAGCAGCCAAGTAGACTTACACTCTGGAAACACCATATATTTT.

This clone has just one count. The chain couples TRBV27 to TRBJ1-4, with 7 bases aligning to TRBD1. V dropped 6 bases and J dropped 2; count of bases not matched to a gene: 3. The CDR3 is 14 residues long. Germline-derived CDR1 and CDR2 are MNHEY and SMNVEV (reference sequence). The chain's CDR3 is CASRLQGTNEKLFF. CDR3 bases: TGTGCCAGCAGATTACAGGGGACTAATGAAAAACTGTTTTTT.

This chain connects TRBV5-1 to TRBJ1-4; TRBD1 matches 11 bases. CDR3 length: 16 residues. Trimming cost V 4 bases and J 3 bases; bases outside gene matches: 5. The germline CDR1 and CDR2 sequences are SGHRS and YFSETQ. DNA of the CDR3: TGCGCCAGCAGCAGGACAGGGGGCATAGCTAATGAAAAACTGTTTTTT. Residues: CASSRTGGIANEKLFF.

Worth noting for this clone: This same CDR3 is encoded by further DNA sequences in the sample. The chain employs TRBV6-5 and TRBJ1-1, with 8 bases that match TRBD1. Trimming took 2 bases from V and 8 from J; bases not matched to a gene: 7. Germline V lookup: CDR1 MNHEY, CDR2 SVGAGI. This CDR3 contains 14 residues. As DNA, the CDR3 is TGTGCCAGCAGTTACACAGGACAGGGCGCCGAAGCTTTCTTT. This encodes CASSYTGQGAEAFF.

This clone was seen a handful of times. The chain links TRBV7-2 to TRBJ2-2; 12 nucleotides agree with TRBD2. Trimming took 5 bases from V and 6 from J; bases not matched to a gene: 4. Germline V gene sequence: CDR1 SGHTA, CDR2 FQGNSA. CDR3 length equals 15 residues. CDR3 nucleotide sequence: TGTGCCAGCAGCCCTAGCGGGAGGGCCCCCGGGGAGCTGTTTTTT. Translated: CASSPSGRAPGELFF. Filled out from reference TRBV7-2 and TRBJ2-2, the complete variable domain reads GAGVSQSPSNKVTEKGKDVELRCDPISGHTALYWYRQSLGQGLEFLIYFQGNSAPDKSGLPSDRFSAERTGGSVSTLTIQRTQQEDSAVYLCASSPSGRAPGELFFGEGSRLTVL.

Only a few counts were recorded for this clone. The rearrangement uses TRBV11-2 and TRBJ2-1, with 12 positions matching TRBD2. The CDR3 consists of 18 residues. Germline V lookup: CDR1 SGHAT, CDR2 FQNNGV. The V segment lost 5 bases and the J segment 5 bases; nucleotides outside the gene matches: 13. CDR3: CASSPRLAGVMGDNEQFF. The CDR3 DNA follows: TGTGCCAGCAGCCCGCGACTAGCGGGAGTGATGGGAGACAATGAGCAGTTCTTC.

V usage is TRBV7-8 and J usage is TRBJ2-3, with 7 bases matching TRBD2. CDR1 is SGHVS and CDR2 is FQNEAQ in the germline V gene. J was trimmed by 0 bases and V by 5 bases; bases with no gene match: 11. The length of the CDR3 is 17 residues. The CDR3 protein is CASSPLWGGGSTDTQYF. The CDR3, as DNA: TGTGCCAGCAGCCCCCTATGGGGCGGGGGTAGCACAGATACGCAGTATTTT.